These 18 T cell receptor beta chains came from one sample sequenced in a study of spatial heterogeneity in lung cancer. Time point: sample taken at primary tumor resection. Extraction of whole RNA from tumor, nontumor lung or frozen PBMC preceded unsorted sequencing. TCRdb re-called the 5' RACE reads through MiXCR, storing one row per CDR3 protein. This sample has 25,000 or so distinct CDR3 sequences, with 4% to 6% found just once. Material: PBMCs, obtained at surgery. The receptors derive from a male donor with early-stage non-small cell lung cancer.

This clonotype was recorded at least ten times. V gene TRBV15 combines with J gene TRBJ2-5; D is ambiguous. The V end lost 3 bases, the J end lost 5 bases, and 13 bases lay between the germline ends. Germline values: CDR1 LNHNV, CDR2 YYDKDF (reference sequence). This CDR3 comprises 14 residues. CDR3 in amino acids: CATSSLQSSETQYF. CDR3 DNA: TGTGCCACCAGCAGTTTACAGAGCTCGGAGACCCAGTACTTC.

This clonotype showed up many times. This chain joins TRBV6-1 and TRBJ1-5; D is unclear. The germline gives CDR1 MNHNS, CDR2 SASEGT. The length of the CDR3 is 12 residues. V was clipped by 4 bases and J by 6 bases, with 7 bases between them. The CDR3 sequence is CASSGGFQPQHF. The CDR3 nucleotides read TGTGCCAGCAGTGGAGGGTTTCAGCCCCAGCATTTT.

This clonotype was observed many times. The chain joins TRBV4-3 to TRBJ2-7, with D tentatively TRBD1 (5 bases). Trimming cost V 0 bases and J 3 bases, with 12 bases left between them. The CDR3 extends over 15 amino acids. Germline V gene data show CDR1 as LGHNA and CDR2 as YSLEER. DNA of the CDR3: TGCGCCAGCAGCCAAGAGGGGCAGGCCATCTACGAGCAGTACTTC. Amino acids: CASSQEGQAIYEQYF.

There are many counts of this clonotype. V is TRBV7-9 and J is TRBJ2-7; weak D call: TRBD1 (5 bases). The CDR3 sequence is 13 residues long. Germline CDR1 SEHNR, CDR2 FQNEAQ (reference sequence). Trimming left V 5 bases short and J 5 bases short, with 13 bases between. CDR3 sequence: CASSGSRVHEQYF. In nucleotides, the CDR3 is TGTGCCAGCAGCGGATCCAGGGTCCACGAGCAGTACTTC. Drawing the rest from reference TRBV7-9 and TRBJ2-7, the complete variable domain is DTGVSQNPRHKITKRGQNVTFRCDPISEHNRLYWYRQTLGQGPEFLTYFQNEAQLEKSRLLSDRFSAERPKGSFSTLEIQRTEQGDSAMYLCASSGSRVHEQYFGPGTRLTVT.

This clonotype was found many times. The chain carries TRBV6-5 and TRBJ2-7; a weak D match, TRBD2 (5 bases). Germline values: CDR1 MNHEY, CDR2 SVGAGI. The CDR3 is 13 residues long. V lost 6 bases and J lost 3, with 12 bases in between. Written as DNA, the CDR3 is TGTGCCAGCAGGCCGTCGGGGTTCTACGAGCAGTACTTC. Translation gives CASRPSGFYEQYF.

The sample holds many counts of this clonotype. The chain is built from TRBV20-1 and TRBJ1-1; tentatively, D is TRBD1 (6 bases). Trimming shortened V by 0 bases and J by 2 bases, and 13 bases separated the two germline ends. This CDR3 spans 15 amino acids. Germline V gene sequence: CDR1 DFQATT, CDR2 SNEGSKA (reference sequence). The CDR3 coding sequence is TGCAGTGCTAGAGATTGGGGGGCTGGAAACACTGAAGCTTTCTTT. Its protein is CSARDWGAGNTEAFF.

In this sample, this clonotype turned up many times. V and J are TRBV29-1 and TRBJ1-2; D is uncertain. Germline V gene sequence: CDR1 SQVTM, CDR2 ANQGSEA. V was cut by 1 base and J by 7 bases, with 10 bases left in between. This CDR3 has 12 amino acids. CDR3 bases: TGCAGCGTTGAAGCCCCGGCGCGTGGCTACACCTTC. Translation: CSVEAPARGYTF.

The J gene is TRBJ2-1, the V gene TRBV6-1, with 7 bases fitting TRBD2. V lost 4 bases, J lost 4 bases, and 7 bases stayed unmatched. In germline, CDR1 is MNHNS, CDR2 SASEGT. This CDR3 has 15 amino acids. The chain's CDR3 is CASSGTSEVYNEQFF. CDR3 in DNA: TGTGCCAGCAGTGGCACTAGCGAGGTGTACAATGAGCAGTTCTTC.

This clonotype was detected many times. The rearrangement joins TRBV28 to TRBJ1-2, with D unresolved. CDR1 is MDHEN and CDR2 is SYDVKM in the germline V gene. This CDR3 has 11 residues. V was trimmed by 6 bases and J by 3 bases, leaving 5 bases between them. CDR3 in DNA: TGTGCCAGCAGCGGGCACTATGGCTACACCTTC. Its protein product is CASSGHYGYTF.

This clonotype was seen repeatedly, ten times or more. The V and J genes are TRBV10-2 and TRBJ2-1; 8 bases fit TRBD2. This CDR3 region has 13 residues. V dropped 8 bases and J dropped 6; count of bases not matched to a gene: 6. The germline V gene encodes CDR1 WSHSY and CDR2 SAAADI. CDR3 in DNA: TGCGCCAGCGGGACTAGTGTTCTCAATGAGCAGTTCTTC. It specifies CASGTSVLNEQFF.

This clonotype was observed many times. V is TRBV10-3 and J is TRBJ2-2; D is possibly TRBD1 or TRBD2 (5 bases each). Looked up from germline, CDR1 is ENHRY and CDR2 is SYGVKD. Trimming took off 4 bases at V and 2 bases at J, with 8 bases between the two ends. The CDR3 loop spans 14 amino acids. The CDR3: CAISAGTNTGELFF. The CDR3, as DNA: TGTGCCATCAGTGCGGGGACCAACACCGGGGAGCTGTTTTTT.

This clonotype showed up many times. This chain joins TRBV18 and TRBJ1-5, with D perhaps matching TRBD1 (6 bases). Trimming removed 10 bases at V and 2 bases at J, with 12 bases between. Germline values: CDR1 KGHSH, CDR2 LQKENI. The CDR3 covers 13 residues. CDR3 in amino acids: CATRGGGNQPQHF. The DNA of the CDR3 is TGTGCCACTCGGGGGGGCGGCAATCAGCCCCAGCATTTT.

This clonotype was picked up many times. The J gene is TRBJ1-5, the V gene TRBV6-5; TRBD1 matches 7 bases. The junction had 8 bases not matched to a gene; V was cut back by 2 bases and J by 4 bases. Germline-derived CDR1 and CDR2 are MNHEY and SVGAGI. The CDR3 length is 16 residues. CDR3 region: CASSYAPGQLNQPQHF. As DNA, the CDR3 is TGTGCCAGCAGTTACGCCCCGGGACAGCTAAATCAGCCCCAGCATTTT.

At least ten counts were recorded for this clonotype. The chain combines TRBV29-1 with TRBJ2-2, with 10 nucleotides matching TRBD2. J was trimmed by 6 bases and V by 7 bases; bases with no gene match: 17. The CDR3 covers 17 residues. Germline V lookup: CDR1 SQVTM, CDR2 ANQGSEA. The CDR3 bases are TGCAGCGCATTTGGCCTAGCGGGAGTGCCTGTCCCCGGGGAGCTGTTTTTT. Translating gives CSAFGLAGVPVPGELFF.

This clonotype was seen repeatedly, ten times or more. The chain carries TRBV18 and TRBJ1-1; D might be TRBD1 (5 bases). The V end was cut by 3 bases, the J end by 0 bases, with 11 bases between. The CDR3 contains 15 residues. Per germline, CDR1 KGHSH and CDR2 LQKENI. The CDR3 DNA reads as TGTGCCAGCTCACCGCCAGGGTTTTTGAACACTGAAGCTTTCTTT. It codes for CASSPPGFLNTEAFF.

The CDR3 region has the DNA TGTGCCAGCAGTCCTACTAGCGGGGAGGTTTGGGATAAGCAGTTCTTC. Encoded protein: CASSPTSGEVWDKQFF. This rearrangement joins TRBV6-2 or TRBV6-3 to TRBJ2-1, with 10 bases matching TRBD2. The CDR3 has 16 residues. Germline V gene sequence: CDR1 MNHEY, CDR2 SVGEGT. Trimming took 5 bases from V and 11 from J; bases not matched to a gene: 15.

This clonotype was seen ten or more times. The chain has TRBV12-3 or TRBV12-4 and TRBJ1-5; D is possibly TRBD1 (5 bases). The CDR3 is 11 residues long. V was shortened by 2 bases and J by 11 bases, with 7 bases between the two germline ends. The CDR3 DNA follows: TGTGCCAGCAGTTTATTAGGGGCCCAGCATTTT. As protein: CASSLLGAQHF.

By proportion, this clonotype is medium-sized. The chain carries TRBV7-2 and TRBJ1-3; D is undetermined. The germline V and J ends were trimmed by 5 bases and 0 bases, with 8 bases remaining between them. The CDR3 sequence is 14 residues long. The V gene's germline CDR1 is SGHTA and CDR2 FQGNSA. CDR3 amino acids: CASSPTISGNTIYF. The DNA of the CDR3 is TGTGCCAGCAGCCCGACCATCTCTGGAAACACCATATATTTT.